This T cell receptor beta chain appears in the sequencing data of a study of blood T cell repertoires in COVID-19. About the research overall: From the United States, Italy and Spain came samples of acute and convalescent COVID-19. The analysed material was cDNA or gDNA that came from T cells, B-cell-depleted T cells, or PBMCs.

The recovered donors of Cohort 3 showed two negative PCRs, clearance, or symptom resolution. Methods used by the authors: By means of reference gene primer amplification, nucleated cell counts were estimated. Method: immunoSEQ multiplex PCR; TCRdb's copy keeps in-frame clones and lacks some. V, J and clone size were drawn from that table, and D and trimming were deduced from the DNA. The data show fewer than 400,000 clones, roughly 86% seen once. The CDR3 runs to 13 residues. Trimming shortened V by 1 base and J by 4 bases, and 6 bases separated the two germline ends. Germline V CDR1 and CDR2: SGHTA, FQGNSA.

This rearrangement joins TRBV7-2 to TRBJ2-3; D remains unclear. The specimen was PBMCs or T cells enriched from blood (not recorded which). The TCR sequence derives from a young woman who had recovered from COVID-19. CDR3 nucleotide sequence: TGTGCCAGCAGCTTAGGATACTCAGATACGCAGTATTTT. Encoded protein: CASSLGYSDTQYF.